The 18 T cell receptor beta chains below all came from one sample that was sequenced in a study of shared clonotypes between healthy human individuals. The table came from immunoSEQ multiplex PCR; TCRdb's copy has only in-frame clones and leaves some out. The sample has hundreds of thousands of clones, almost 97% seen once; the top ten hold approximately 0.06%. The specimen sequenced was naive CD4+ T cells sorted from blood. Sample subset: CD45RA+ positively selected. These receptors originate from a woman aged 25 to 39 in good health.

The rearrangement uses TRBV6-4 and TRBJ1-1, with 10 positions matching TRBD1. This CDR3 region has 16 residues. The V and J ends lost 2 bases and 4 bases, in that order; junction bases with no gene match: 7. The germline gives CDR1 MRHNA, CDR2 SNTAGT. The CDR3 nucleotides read TGTGCCAGCAGTGACACAAGACAGGGGGCTGGCACTGAAGCTTTCTTT. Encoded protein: CASSDTRQGAGTEAFF.

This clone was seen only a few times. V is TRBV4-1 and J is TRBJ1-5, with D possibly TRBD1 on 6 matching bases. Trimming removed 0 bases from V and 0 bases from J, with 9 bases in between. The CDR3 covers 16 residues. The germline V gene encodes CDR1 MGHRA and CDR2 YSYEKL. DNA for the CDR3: TGCGCCAGCAGCCAAGAACAGGGATTTAGCAATCAGCCCCAGCATTTT. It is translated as CASSQEQGFSNQPQHF.

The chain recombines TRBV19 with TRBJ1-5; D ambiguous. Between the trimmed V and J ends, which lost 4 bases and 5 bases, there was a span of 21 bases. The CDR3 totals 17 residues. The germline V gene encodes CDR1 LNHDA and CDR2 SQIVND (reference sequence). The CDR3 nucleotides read TGTGCCAGTAGTAACCGAGACAACACGGATCCTTATCAGCCCCAGCATTTT. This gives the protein CASSNRDNTDPYQPQHF.

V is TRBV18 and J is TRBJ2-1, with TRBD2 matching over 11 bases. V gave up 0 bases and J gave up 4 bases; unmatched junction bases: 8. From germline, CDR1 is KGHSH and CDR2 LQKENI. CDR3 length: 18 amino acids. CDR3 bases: TGTGCCAGCTCACCACCTAATAGCGGGAGGGGAATTTACAATGAGCAGTTCTTC. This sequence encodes CASSPPNSGRGIYNEQFF.

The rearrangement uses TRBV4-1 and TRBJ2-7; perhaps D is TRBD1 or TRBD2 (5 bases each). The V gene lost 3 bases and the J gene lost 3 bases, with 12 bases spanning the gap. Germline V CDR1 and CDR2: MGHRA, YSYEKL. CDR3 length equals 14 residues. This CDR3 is CASSHPGRNYEQYF. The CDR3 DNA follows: TGCGCCAGCAGCCATCCGGGACGGAACTACGAGCAGTACTTC.

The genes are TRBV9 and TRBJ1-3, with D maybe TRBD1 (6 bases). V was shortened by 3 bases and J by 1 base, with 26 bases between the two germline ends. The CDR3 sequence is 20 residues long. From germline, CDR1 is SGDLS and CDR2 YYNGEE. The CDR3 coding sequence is TGTGCCAGCAGCGCGGCCCAGTCTTTTGACAGGATTCATTCTGGAAACACCATATATTTT. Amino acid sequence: CASSAAQSFDRIHSGNTIYF.

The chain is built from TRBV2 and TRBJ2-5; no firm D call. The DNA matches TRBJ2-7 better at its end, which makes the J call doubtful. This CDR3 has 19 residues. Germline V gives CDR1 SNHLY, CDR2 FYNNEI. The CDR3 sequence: CASRAGRGIPGSSPYEQYF. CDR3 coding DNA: TGTGCCAGCAGGGCCGGCCGCGGCATCCCGGGCTCCTCTCCCTACGAGCAGTACTTC.

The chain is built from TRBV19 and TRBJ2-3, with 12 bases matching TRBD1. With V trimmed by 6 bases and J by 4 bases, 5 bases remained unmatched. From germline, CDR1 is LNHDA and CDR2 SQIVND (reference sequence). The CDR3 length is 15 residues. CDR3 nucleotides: TGTGCCAGTAGGACGGGACAGGGGGCTGCAGATACGCAGTATTTT. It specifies CASRTGQGAADTQYF.

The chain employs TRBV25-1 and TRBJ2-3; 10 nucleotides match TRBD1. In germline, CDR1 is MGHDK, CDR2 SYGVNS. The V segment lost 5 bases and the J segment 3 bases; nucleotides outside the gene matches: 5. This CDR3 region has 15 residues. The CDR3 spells CASSPPGQGTDTQYF. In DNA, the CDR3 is TGTGCCAGCAGTCCCCCGGGACAGGGGACAGATACGCAGTATTTT.

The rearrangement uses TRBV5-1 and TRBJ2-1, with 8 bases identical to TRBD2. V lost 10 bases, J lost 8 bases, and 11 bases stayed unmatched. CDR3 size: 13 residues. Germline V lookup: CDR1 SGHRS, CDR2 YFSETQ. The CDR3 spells CASGTSGSYEQFF. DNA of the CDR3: TGCGCCTCAGGAACCAGCGGGAGCTATGAGCAGTTCTTC.

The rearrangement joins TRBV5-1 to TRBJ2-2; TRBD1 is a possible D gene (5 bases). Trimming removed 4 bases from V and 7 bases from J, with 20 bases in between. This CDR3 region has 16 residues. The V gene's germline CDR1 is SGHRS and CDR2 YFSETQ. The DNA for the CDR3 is TGCGCCAGCAGCCCCCCTAGGCAGGGCCATGGCGGGGAGCTGTTTTTT. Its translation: CASSPPRQGHGGELFF. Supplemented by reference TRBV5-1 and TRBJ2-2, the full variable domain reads KAGVTQTPRYLIKTRGQQVTLSCSPISGHRSVSWYQQTPGQGLQFLFEYFSETQRNKGNFPGRFSGRQFSNSRSEMNVSTLELGDSALYLCASSPPRQGHGGELFFGEGSRLTVL.

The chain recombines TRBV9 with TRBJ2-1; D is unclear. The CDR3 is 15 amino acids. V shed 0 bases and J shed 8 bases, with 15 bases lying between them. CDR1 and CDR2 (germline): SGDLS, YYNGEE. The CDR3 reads CASSVGALDMDEQFF. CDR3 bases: TGTGCCAGCAGCGTAGGGGCACTGGATATGGATGAGCAGTTCTTC.

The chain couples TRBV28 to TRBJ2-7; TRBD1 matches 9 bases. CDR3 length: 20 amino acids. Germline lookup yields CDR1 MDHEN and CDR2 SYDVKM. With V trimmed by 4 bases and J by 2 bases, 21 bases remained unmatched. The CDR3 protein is CASSSEGQGFFRDSAYEQYF. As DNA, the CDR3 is TGTGCCAGCAGTTCCGAGGGACAGGGTTTTTTCCGGGACTCAGCCTACGAGCAGTACTTC.

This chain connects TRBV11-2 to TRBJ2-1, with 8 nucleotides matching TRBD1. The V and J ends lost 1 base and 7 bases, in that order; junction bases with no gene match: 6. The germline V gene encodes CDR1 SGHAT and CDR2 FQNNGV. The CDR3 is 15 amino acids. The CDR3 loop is CASSLGQGANNEQFF. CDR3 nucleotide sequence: TGTGCCAGCAGCTTAGGGCAGGGGGCGAATAATGAGCAGTTCTTC.

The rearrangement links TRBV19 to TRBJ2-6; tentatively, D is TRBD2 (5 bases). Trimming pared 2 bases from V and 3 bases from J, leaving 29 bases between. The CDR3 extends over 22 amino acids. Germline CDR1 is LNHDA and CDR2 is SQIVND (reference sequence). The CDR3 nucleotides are TGTGCCAGTAGTATAACCGGACTTCGAGGCACATCTCTGGATAGTGGGGCCAACGTCCTGACTTTC. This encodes CASSITGLRGTSLDSGANVLTF.

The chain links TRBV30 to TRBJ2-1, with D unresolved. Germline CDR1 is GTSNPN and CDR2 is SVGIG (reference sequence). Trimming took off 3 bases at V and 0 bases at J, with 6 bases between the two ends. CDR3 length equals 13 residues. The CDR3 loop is CAWRQYSYNEQFF. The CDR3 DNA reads TGTGCCTGGAGACAGTACTCCTACAATGAGCAGTTCTTC.

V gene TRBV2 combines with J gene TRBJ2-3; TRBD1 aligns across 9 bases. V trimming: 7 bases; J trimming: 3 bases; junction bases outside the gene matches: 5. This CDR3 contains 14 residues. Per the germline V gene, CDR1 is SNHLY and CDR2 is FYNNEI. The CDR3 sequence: CASNRQGETDTQYF. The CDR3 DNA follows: TGTGCCAGCAACCGACAGGGGGAGACAGATACGCAGTATTTT.

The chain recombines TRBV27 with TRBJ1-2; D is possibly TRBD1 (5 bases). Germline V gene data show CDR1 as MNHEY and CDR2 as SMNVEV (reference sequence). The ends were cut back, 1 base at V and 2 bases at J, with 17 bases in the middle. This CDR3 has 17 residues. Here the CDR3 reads CASSLLESGGANYGYTF. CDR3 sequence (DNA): TGTGCCAGCAGTTTATTAGAAAGCGGAGGGGCCAACTATGGCTACACCTTC.